A selection of T cell receptor beta chains follows, all from one sample in a study of response to subunit inactivated influenza vaccine. TCRdb ran MiXCR on the RT-PCR reads and lists one entry per CDR3 protein. The sample has some 640,000 distinct CDR3 sequences, around 13% seen once. The sample consisted of PBMCs from blood, taken approximately 15 days before vaccination. These receptors came from a man aged 45-60 years who received an inactivated influenza vaccine. Both conserved end residues are part of each CDR3. The D gene is left open where the match is weak. Not every row has a clone size; where given, it reads once, few, many or a size class.

CDR3,DNA,J,V,D,size
CASSYGSLAASYEQYF,TGTGCCAGCAGCTATGGGTCACTAGCGGCCTCCTACGAGCAGTACTTC,TRBJ2-7,TRBV4-2,TRBD2,few
CSVDPTGTFMGTQYF,TGCAGCGTTGATCCAACCGGGACATTCATGGGTACGCAGTATTTT,TRBJ2-3,TRBV29-1,.,.
CASSSGMVGEQYF,TGTGCCAGCAGTTCGGGCATGGTTGGCGAGCAGTACTTC,TRBJ2-7,TRBV27,.,.
CASSSTSGQLAYEQYF,TGTGCCAGCAGCTCGACGTCTGGACAGCTAGCCTACGAGCAGTACTTC,TRBJ2-7,TRBV9,.,few
CATSRDRERYNEQFF,TGTGCCACCAGCAGAGACCGGGAGCGATACAATGAGCAGTTCTTC,TRBJ2-1,TRBV15,.,.
CAWSVRLGTEAFF,TGTGCCTGGAGTGTACGTTTGGGAACTGAAGCTTTCTTT,TRBJ1-1,TRBV30,.,.
CASSYPGETDTQYF,TGTGCCAGCAGTTACCCCGGTGAGACAGATACGCAGTATTTT,TRBJ2-3,TRBV6-5,.,many
CASSYISTEAFF,TGTGCCAGCAGTTATATCAGTACTGAAGCTTTCTTT,TRBJ1-1,TRBV6-6,.,many
CAPKKEGSFYFGNEQFF,TGTGCTCCGAAAAAAGAGGGTAGCTTTTACTTTGGCAATGAGCAGTTCTTC,TRBJ2-1,TRBV10-3,.,.
CSFSGGHEQYF,TGCAGCTTTTCAGGGGGCCACGAGCAGTACTTC,TRBJ2-7,TRBV29-1,TRBD1,many
CAISELDTGFGEQYF,TGTGCCATCAGTGAACTGGACACAGGGTTTGGCGAGCAGTACTTC,TRBJ2-7,TRBV10-3,.,few
CASSPRTVGYTF,TGTGCCAGCAGCCCTAGGACAGTTGGCTACACCTTC,TRBJ1-2,TRBV12-3/TRBV12-4,.,few
CSDRTGNTEAFF,TGCAGCGATCGGACGGGGAACACTGAAGCTTTCTTT,TRBJ1-1,TRBV29-1,.,few
CASSPAAGEAFF,TGTGCCAGCAGCCCAGCCGCCGGAGAAGCTTTCTTT,TRBJ1-1,TRBV7-9,.,.
CASSLARGLYEQYF,TGTGCCAGCAGCTTAGCCCGGGGACTCTACGAGCAGTACTTC,TRBJ2-7,TRBV11-2,.,many
CASSYSWGQGSEQYF,TGTGCCAGCAGTTACTCGTGGGGACAGGGATCCGAGCAGTACTTC,TRBJ2-7,TRBV6-5,TRBD1,few
CASSLASGGFNEQFF,TGTGCCAGCAGTTTGGCTAGCGGGGGTTTCAATGAGCAGTTCTTC,TRBJ2-1,TRBV12-3/TRBV12-4,TRBD2,few
CSARPGGRQTQYF,TGCAGTGCTAGACCTGGGGGCCGTCAGACCCAGTACTTC,TRBJ2-5,TRBV20-1,.,few
CASSPRDRGGNEQFF,TGTGCCAGCAGTCCCCGGGACAGGGGGGGTAATGAGCAGTTCTTC,TRBJ2-1,TRBV12-3/TRBV12-4,TRBD1,many
CASSQDSISRSRANTEAFF,TGCGCCAGCAGCCAAGATAGTATCAGTCGGTCCCGGGCGAACACTGAAGCTTTCTTT,TRBJ1-1,TRBV4-3,.,few
CSVPYNQPQHF,TGCAGCGTTCCCTACAATCAGCCCCAGCATTTT,TRBJ1-5,TRBV29-1,.,.
CASSYSFTGESNQPQHF,TGTGCCAGCAGTTACTCTTTTACAGGGGAGAGCAATCAGCCCCAGCATTTT,TRBJ1-5,TRBV6-5,TRBD1,few
CSVDGRLNEQFF,TGCAGCGTGGATGGACGGTTGAATGAGCAGTTCTTC,TRBJ2-1,TRBV29-1,.,many
CATTRGGNQPQHF,TGTGCCACCACTAGGGGGGGGAATCAGCCCCAGCATTTT,TRBJ1-5,TRBV2,.,.
CSARGGSLGSETQYF,TGCAGTGCTAGAGGGGGCAGCTTGGGTTCGGAGACCCAGTACTTC,TRBJ2-5,TRBV20-1,.,few
CASSSSLGTANSPLHF,TGTGCCAGCAGCTCAAGTCTTGGGACAGCTAATTCACCCCTCCACTTT,TRBJ1-6,TRBV7-8,TRBD1,.
CSAREGGAGRVGNTIYF,TGCAGTGCTAGAGAAGGGGGGGCCGGGAGGGTCGGAAACACCATATATTTT,TRBJ1-3,TRBV20-1,.,.
CAISDGQGYGYTF,TGTGCCATCAGTGACGGACAGGGCTATGGCTACACCTTC,TRBJ1-2,TRBV10-3,TRBD1,.
CASSLSQRGYEQYF,TGTGCCAGCAGTTTAAGTCAGCGGGGCTACGAGCAGTACTTC,TRBJ2-7,TRBV12-3/TRBV12-4,TRBD2,many
CASSPSGAGGEQFF,TGTGCCAGTAGTCCCTCCGGAGCAGGCGGTGAGCAGTTCTTC,TRBJ2-1,TRBV19,.,.
CASSFSEGFYEQYF,TGTGCCAGCAGTTTTAGTGAGGGGTTCTACGAGCAGTACTTC,TRBJ2-7,TRBV28,.,few
CASSLQTGDGNTIYF,TGCGCCAGCAGCTTGCAGACAGGGGACGGAAACACCATATATTTT,TRBJ1-3,TRBV5-1,TRBD1,many
CATSRKTGGEETQYF,TGTGCCACCAGCCGGAAAACAGGGGGCGAGGAGACCCAGTACTTC,TRBJ2-5,TRBV15,TRBD1,few
CASSQDPRIDGNEKLFF,TGCGCCAGCAGCCAAGATCCCAGGATTGATGGAAATGAAAAACTGTTTTTT,TRBJ1-4,TRBV4-3,.,.
CASSLAQTYNEQFF,TGTGCCAGCAGCTTAGCGCAAACCTACAATGAGCAGTTCTTC,TRBJ2-1,TRBV7-9,.,many
CASSLAGQGGYNEQFF,TGCGCCAGCAGCTTGGCCGGACAGGGGGGATACAATGAGCAGTTCTTC,TRBJ2-1,TRBV5-1,TRBD1,.
CASSLLGLAGGGQNEQFF,TGTGCCAGCAGTTTACTTGGACTAGCGGGAGGGGGTCAAAATGAGCAGTTCTTC,TRBJ2-1,TRBV27,TRBD2,.
CASLSNAGGLGTEAFF,TGTGCCAGTCTATCTAACGCCGGGGGGCTGGGCACTGAAGCTTTCTTT,TRBJ1-1,TRBV7-9,.,many
CASSYSNPNRGSNSPLHF,TGTGCCAGCAGTTACTCGAATCCTAACAGGGGATCGAATTCACCCCTCCACTTT,TRBJ1-6,TRBV6-5,TRBD1,few
CASTSDGTQYF,TGTGCCAGCACTTCGGACGGGACCCAGTACTTC,TRBJ2-5,TRBV2,.,few
CATSRDAGFTDTQYF,TGTGCCACCAGCAGAGATGCTGGATTCACAGATACGCAGTATTTT,TRBJ2-3,TRBV15,.,many
CASSQEGGRRDEQYF,TGTGCCAGCAGCCAAGAGGGGGGGCGAAGAGACGAGCAGTACTTC,TRBJ2-7,TRBV3-1,.,.
CASSYSSGDQETQYF,TGTGCCAGCAGTTACTCGTCAGGGGATCAAGAGACCCAGTACTTC,TRBJ2-5,TRBV6-2/TRBV6-3,.,few
CSARVWDRGLGEQFF,TGCAGTGCTAGAGTGTGGGACAGGGGGCTCGGTGAGCAGTTCTTC,TRBJ2-1,TRBV20-1,TRBD1,few